The present entry profiles one TCR beta chain with its context. The antigen remains unidentified. Profiling relied on immunoSEQ multiplex PCR, and the TCRdb table lists in-frame clones only, not all of them. The sample lists more than 85,000 clones, around 72% occurring once. The data stem from a study of fetal regulatory T cell absence and autoimmunity. Points from the study as a whole: Some top pancreas TCR clones were over 80-fold enriched versus cord blood.

CDR1 and CDR2 (germline): ENHRY, SYGVKD. CDR3 length equals 22 residues. Germline trimming cut 4 bases from V and 7 bases from J; bases unmatched to any gene: 27. The origin of this receptor is a male donor with IPEX syndrome. Sequenced sample: pancreas tissue. The rearrangement joins TRBV10-3 to TRBJ2-1; the match to TRBD1 covers 11 bases. The CDR3 DNA is TGTGCCATCAGTGGAACCCGACGAACGGGACAGGGGGTTCCCGATGGGTGGAATGAGCAGTTCTTC. This encodes CAISGTRRTGQGVPDGWNEQFF.